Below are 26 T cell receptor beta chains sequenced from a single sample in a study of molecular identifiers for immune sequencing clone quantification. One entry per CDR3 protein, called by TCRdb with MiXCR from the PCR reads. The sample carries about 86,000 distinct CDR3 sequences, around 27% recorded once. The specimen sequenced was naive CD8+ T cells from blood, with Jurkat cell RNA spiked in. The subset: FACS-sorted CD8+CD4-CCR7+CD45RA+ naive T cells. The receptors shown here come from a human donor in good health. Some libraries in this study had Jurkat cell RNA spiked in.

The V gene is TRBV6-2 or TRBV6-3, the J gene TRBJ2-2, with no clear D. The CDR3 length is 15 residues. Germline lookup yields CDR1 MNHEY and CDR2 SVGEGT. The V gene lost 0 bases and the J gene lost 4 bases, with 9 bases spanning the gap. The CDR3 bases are TGTGCCAGCAGTTACTCGAGCCCTGGCACCGGGGAGCTGTTTTTT. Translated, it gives CASSYSSPGTGELFF.

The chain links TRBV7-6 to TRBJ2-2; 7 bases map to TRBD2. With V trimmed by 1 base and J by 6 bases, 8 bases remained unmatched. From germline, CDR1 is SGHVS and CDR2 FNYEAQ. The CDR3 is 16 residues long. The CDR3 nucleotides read TGTGCCAGCAGCTTAGAGGGGCTAGCGGAGGCCGGGGAGCTGTTTTTT. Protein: CASSLEGLAEAGELFF.

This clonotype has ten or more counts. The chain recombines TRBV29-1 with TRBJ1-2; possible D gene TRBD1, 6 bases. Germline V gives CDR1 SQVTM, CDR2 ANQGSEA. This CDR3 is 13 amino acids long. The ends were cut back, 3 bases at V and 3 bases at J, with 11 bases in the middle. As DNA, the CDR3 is TGCAGCGTTGAGACGGACAGAGACTATGGCTACACCTTC. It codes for CSVETDRDYGYTF.

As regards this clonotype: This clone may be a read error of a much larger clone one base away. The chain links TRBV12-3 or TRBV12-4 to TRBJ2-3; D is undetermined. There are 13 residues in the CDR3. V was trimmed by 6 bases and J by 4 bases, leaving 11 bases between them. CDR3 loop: CASRGRRSDTQYF. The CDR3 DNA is TGTGCCAGCAGGGGCAGACGCTCAGATACGCAGTATTTT.

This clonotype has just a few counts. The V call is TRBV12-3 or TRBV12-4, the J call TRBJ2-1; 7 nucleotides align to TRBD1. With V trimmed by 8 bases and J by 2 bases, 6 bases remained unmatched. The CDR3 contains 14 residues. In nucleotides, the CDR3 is TGTGCCAGCGGCCCACAGGGGACCTACAATGAGCAGTTCTTC. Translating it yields CASGPQGTYNEQFF.

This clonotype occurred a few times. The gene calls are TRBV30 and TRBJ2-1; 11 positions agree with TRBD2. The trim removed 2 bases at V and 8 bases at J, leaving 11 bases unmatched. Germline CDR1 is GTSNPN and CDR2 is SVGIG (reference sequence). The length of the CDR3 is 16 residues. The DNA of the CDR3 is TGTGCCTGGAGTCCCTATCGGGCTAGCGGGGGGTATGAGCAGTTCTTC. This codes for CAWSPYRASGGYEQFF.

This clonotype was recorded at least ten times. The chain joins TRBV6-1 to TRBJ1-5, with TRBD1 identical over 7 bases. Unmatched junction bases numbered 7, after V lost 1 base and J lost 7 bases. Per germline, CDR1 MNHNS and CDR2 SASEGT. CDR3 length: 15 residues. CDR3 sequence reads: CASSEDRDSWQPQHF. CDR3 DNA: TGTGCCAGCAGTGAAGACCGGGACAGTTGGCAGCCCCAGCATTTT.

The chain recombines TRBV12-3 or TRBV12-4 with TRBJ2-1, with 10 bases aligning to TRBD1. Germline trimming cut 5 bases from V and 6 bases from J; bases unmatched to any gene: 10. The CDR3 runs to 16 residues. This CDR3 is CASSSTGTGEVNEQFF. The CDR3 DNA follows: TGTGCCAGCAGTAGCACCGGGACAGGGGAAGTCAATGAGCAGTTCTTC.

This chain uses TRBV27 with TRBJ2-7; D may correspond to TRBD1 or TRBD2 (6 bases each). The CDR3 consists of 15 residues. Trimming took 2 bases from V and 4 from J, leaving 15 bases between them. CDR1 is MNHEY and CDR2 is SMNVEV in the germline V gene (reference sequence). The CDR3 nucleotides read TGTGCCAGCAGTTTAGGCCCGGGGGCGGATTACGAGCAGTACTTC. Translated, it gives CASSLGPGADYEQYF.

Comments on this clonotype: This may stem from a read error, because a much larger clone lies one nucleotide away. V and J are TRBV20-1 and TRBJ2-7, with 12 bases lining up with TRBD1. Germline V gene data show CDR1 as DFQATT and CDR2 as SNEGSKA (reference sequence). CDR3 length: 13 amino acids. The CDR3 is CSAAGTGGYEQHF. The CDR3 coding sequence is TGCAGTGCCGCCGGGACAGGGGGCTACGAGCAGCACTTC.

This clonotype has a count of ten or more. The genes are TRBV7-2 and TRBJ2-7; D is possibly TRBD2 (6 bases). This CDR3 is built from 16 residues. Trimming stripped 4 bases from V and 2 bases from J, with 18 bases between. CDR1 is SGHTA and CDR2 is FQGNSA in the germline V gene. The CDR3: CASSSLLAFPAYEQYF. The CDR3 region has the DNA TGTGCCAGCAGCTCCCTCCTAGCGTTCCCTGCCTACGAGCAGTACTTC.

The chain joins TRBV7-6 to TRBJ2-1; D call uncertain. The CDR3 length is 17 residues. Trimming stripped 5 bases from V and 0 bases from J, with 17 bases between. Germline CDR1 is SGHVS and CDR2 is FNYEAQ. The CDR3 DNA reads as TGTGCCAGCAGCCCCCCTGGGCTACATAGCTCCTACAATGAGCAGTTCTTC. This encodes CASSPPGLHSSYNEQFF.

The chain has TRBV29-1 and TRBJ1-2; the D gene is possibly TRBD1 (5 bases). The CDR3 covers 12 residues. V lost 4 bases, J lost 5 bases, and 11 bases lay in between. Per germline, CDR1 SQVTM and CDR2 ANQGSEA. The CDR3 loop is CSVGAAGYGYTF. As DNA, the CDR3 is TGCAGCGTTGGGGCCGCAGGGTATGGCTACACCTTC.

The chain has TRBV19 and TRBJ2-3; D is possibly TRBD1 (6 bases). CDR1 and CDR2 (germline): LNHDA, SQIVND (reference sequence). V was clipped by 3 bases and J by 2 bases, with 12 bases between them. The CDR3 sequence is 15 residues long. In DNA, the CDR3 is TGTGCCAGTAGTATGTGGGACACCTACACAGATACGCAGTATTTT. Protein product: CASSMWDTYTDTQYF.

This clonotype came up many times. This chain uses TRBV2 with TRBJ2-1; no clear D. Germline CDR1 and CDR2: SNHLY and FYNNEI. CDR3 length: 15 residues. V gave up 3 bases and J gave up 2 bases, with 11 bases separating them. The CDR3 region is CASSENYATYNEQFF. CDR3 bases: TGTGCCAGCAGTGAGAACTACGCTACCTACAATGAGCAGTTCTTC. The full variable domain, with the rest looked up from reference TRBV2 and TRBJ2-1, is EPEVTQTPSHQVTQMGQEVILRCVPISNHLYFYWYRQILGQKVEFLVSFYNNEISEKSEIFDDQFSVERPDGSNFTLKIRSTKLEDSAMYFCASSENYATYNEQFFGPGTRLTVL.

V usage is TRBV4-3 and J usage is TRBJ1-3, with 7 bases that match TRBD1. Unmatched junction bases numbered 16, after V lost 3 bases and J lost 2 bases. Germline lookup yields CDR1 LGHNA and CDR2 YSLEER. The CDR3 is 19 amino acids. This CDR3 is CASSQEQGTMVSAGNTIYF. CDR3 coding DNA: TGCGCCAGCAGCCAGGAACAGGGGACTATGGTTTCGGCTGGAAACACCATATATTTT.

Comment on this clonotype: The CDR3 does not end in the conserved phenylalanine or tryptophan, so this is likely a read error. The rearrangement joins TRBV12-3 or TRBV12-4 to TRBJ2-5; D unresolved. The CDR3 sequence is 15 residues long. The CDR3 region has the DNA TGTGCCGGCAGTTTGGCCCCATGGGGTTCGGAGACCCAGTACTCC. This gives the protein CAGSLAPWGSETQYS.

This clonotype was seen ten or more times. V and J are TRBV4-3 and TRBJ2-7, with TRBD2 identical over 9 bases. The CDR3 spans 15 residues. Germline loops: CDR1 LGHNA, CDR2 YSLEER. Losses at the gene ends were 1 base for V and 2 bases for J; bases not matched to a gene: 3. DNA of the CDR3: TGCGCCAGCAGCCAAGCGGTAGCGGGAGCCTACGAGCAGTACTTC. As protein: CASSQAVAGAYEQYF.

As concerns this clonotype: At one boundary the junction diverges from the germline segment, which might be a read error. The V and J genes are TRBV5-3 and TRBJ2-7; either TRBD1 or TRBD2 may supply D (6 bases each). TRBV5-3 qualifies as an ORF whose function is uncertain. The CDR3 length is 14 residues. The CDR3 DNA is TGTGCCAGCAGCTTGGGGGGCCCACCCTACGAGCAGTACTTC. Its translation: CASSLGGPPYEQYF.

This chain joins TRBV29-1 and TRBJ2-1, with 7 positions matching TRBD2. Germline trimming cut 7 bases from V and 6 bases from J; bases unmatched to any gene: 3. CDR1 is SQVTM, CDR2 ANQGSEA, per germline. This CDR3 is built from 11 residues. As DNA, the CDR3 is TGCAGCGCCTGGACTAGCAATGAGCAGTTCTTC. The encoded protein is CSAWTSNEQFF.

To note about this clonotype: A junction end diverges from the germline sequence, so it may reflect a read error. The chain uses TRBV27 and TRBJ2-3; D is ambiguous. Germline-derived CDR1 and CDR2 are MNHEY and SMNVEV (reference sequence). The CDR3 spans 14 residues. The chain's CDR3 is CASRFAFRPAPQYF. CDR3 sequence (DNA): TGTGCCAGCCGTTTCGCCTTCCGCCCAGCTCCGCAGTATTTT.

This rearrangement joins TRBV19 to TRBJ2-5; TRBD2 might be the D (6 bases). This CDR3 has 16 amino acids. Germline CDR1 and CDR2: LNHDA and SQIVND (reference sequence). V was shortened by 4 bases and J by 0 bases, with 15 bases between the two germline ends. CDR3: CASSSMGLYYQETQYF. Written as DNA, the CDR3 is TGTGCCAGTAGTAGTATGGGACTCTATTACCAAGAGACCCAGTACTTC.

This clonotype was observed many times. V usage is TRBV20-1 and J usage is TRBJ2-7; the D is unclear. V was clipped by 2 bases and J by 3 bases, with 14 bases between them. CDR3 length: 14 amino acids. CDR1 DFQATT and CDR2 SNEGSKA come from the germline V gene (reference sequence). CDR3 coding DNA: TGCAGTGCTAGATTAGGTCTCCAAGACTACGAGCAGTACTTC. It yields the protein CSARLGLQDYEQYF.

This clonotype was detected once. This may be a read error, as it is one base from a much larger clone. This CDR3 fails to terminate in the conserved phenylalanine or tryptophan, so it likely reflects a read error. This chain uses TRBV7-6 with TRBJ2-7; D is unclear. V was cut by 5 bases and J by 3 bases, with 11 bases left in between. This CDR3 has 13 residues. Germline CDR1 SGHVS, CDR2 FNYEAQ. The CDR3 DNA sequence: TGTGCCAGCAGCCGTAGCCAAGACTACGAGCAGTACTCC. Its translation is CASSRSQDYEQYS.

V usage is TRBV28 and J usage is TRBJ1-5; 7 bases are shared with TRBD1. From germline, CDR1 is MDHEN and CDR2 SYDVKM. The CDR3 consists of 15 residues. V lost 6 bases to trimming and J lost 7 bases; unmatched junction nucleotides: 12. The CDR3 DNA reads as TGTGCCAGCAGACCCAGGACAGGAAGGGGCCAGCCCCAGCATTTT. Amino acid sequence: CASRPRTGRGQPQHF.

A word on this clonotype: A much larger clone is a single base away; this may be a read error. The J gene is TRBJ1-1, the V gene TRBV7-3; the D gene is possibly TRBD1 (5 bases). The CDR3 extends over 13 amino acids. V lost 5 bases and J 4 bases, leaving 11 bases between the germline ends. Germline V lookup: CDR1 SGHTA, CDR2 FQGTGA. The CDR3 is CASSIARATEAFF. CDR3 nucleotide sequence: TGTGCCAGCAGCATCGCCAGGGCCACTGAAGCTTTCTTT.